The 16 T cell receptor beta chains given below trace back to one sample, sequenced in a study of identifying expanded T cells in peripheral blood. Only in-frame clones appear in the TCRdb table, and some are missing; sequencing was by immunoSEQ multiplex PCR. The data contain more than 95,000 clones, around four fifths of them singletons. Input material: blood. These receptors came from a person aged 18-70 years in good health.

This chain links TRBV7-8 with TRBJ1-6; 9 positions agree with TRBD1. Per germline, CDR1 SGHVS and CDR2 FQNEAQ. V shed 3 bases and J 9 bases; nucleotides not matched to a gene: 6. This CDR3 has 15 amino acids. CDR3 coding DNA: TGTGCCAGCAGCTTGCGGCAACAGGGGGCTTCACCCCTCCACTTT. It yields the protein CASSLRQQGASPLHF.

The chain's CDR3 is CASSLMGPNTEAFF. CDR3 bases: TGTGCCAGCAGCTTAATGGGGCCGAACACTGAAGCTTTCTTT. The rearrangement uses TRBV7-9 and TRBJ1-1, with TRBD1 as a possible D gene (5 bases). CDR1 SEHNR and CDR2 FQNEAQ come from the germline V gene (reference sequence). This CDR3 has 14 residues. Trimming took 2 bases from V and 1 from J, leaving 8 bases between them.

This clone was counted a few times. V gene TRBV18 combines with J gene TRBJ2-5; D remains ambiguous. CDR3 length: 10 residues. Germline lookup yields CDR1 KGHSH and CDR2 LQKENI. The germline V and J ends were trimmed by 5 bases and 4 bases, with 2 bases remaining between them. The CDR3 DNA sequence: TGTGCCAGCTCATTAGAGACCCAGTACTTC. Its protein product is CASSLETQYF.

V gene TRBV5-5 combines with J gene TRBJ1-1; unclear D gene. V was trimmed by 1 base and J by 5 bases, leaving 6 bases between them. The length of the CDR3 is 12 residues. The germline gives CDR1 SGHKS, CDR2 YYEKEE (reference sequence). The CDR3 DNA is TGTGCCAGCAGCTTGAACCCAACTGAAGCTTTCTTT. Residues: CASSLNPTEAFF. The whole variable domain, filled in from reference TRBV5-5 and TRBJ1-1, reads DAGVTQSPTHLIKTRGQQVTLRCSPISGHKSVSWYQQVLGQGPQFIFQYYEKEERGRGNFPDRFSARQFPNYSSELNVNALLLGDSALYLCASSLNPTEAFFGQGTRLTVV.

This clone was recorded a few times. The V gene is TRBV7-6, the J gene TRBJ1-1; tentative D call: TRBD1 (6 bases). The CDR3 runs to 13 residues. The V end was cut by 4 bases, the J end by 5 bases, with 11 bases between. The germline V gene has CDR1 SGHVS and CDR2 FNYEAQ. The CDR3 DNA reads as TGTGCCAGCAGCTATCAGGGGTATACTGAAGCTTTCTTT. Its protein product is CASSYQGYTEAFF.

The chain's CDR3 is CASSQDPATAEAFF. CDR3 coding DNA: TGCGCCAGCAGCCAAGACCCGGCTACCGCCGAAGCTTTCTTT. The genes are TRBV4-1 and TRBJ1-1; D gene uncertain. Trimming removed 0 bases from V and 8 bases from J, with 13 bases in between. The CDR3 has 14 residues. The germline V gene has CDR1 MGHRA and CDR2 YSYEKL.

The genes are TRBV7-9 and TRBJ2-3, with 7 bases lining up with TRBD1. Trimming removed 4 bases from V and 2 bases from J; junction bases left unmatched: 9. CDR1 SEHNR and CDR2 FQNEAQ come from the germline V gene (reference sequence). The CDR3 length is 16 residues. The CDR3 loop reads CASSSQDRVFTDTQYF. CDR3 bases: TGTGCCAGCAGCTCCCAAGACAGGGTCTTCACAGATACGCAGTATTTT.

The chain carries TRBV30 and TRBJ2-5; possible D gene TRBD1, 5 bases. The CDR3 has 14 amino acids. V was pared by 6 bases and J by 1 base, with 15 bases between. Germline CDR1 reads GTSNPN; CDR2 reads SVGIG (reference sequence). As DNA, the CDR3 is TGTGCCTGCGTACATCCAGGGATCCAAGAGACCCAGTACTTC. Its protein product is CACVHPGIQETQYF.

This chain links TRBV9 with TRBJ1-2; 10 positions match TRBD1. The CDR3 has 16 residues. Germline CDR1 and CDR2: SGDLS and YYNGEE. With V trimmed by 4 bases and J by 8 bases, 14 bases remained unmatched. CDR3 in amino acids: CASSSLPGQGRGGYTF. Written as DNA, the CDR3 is TGTGCCAGCAGCTCCCTACCGGGACAGGGGCGGGGAGGCTACACCTTC. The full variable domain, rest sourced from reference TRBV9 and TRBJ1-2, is DSGVTQTPKHLITATGQRVTLRCSPRSGDLSVYWYQQSLDQGLQFLIQYYNGEERAKGNILERFSAQQFPDLHSELNLSSLELGDSALYFCASSSLPGQGRGGYTFGSGTRLTVV.

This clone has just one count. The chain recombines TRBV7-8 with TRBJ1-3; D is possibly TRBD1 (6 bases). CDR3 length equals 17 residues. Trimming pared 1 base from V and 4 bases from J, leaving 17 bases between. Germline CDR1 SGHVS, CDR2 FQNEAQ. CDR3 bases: TGTGCCAGCAGCTTAGGACCGGAAGGGGGGCGAGGAAACACCATATATTTT. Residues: CASSLGPEGGRGNTIYF.

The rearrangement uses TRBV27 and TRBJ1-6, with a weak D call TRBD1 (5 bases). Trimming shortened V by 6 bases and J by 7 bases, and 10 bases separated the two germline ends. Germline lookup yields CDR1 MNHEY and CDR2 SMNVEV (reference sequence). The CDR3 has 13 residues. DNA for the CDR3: TGTGCCAGCAGAACAGGTGTGAATTCACCCCTCCACTTT. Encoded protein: CASRTGVNSPLHF.

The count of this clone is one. CDR3 amino acids: CSVLPGQGSYGYTF. The CDR3, as DNA: TGCAGCGTCCTACCGGGACAGGGATCCTATGGCTACACCTTC. The chain combines TRBV29-1 with TRBJ1-2; TRBD1 agrees at 9 bases. The ends lost 6 bases at V and 4 bases at J; junction bases unmatched: 9. The length of the CDR3 is 14 residues. CDR1 is SQVTM and CDR2 is ANQGSEA in the germline V gene.

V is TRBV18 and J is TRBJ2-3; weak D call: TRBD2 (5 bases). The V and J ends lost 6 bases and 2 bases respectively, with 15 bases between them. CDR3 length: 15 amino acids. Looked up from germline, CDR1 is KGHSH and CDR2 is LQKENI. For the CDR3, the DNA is TGTGCCAGCTCTCTTCGGGGTGATTCCACAGATACGCAGTATTTT. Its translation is CASSLRGDSTDTQYF.

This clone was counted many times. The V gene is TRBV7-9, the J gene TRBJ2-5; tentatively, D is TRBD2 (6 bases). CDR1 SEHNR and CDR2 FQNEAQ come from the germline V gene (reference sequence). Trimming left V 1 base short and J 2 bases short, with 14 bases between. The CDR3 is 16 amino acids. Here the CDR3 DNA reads TGTGCCAGCAGCTTAGTGGATAAGGGACTTCAAGAGACCCAGTACTTC. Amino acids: CASSLVDKGLQETQYF.

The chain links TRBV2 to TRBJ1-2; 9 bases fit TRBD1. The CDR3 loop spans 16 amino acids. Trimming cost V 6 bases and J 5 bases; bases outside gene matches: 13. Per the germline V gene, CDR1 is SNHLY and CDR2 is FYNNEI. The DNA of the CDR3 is TGTGCCAGCAGAACAGGGGGCGCAATCGGGAGTTATGGCTACACCTTC. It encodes CASRTGGAIGSYGYTF.

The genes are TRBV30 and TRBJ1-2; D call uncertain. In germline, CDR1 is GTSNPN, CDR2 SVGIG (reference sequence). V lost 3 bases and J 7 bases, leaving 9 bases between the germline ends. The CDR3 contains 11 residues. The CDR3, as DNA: TGTGCCTGGAGGGGAGCCGGTGGCTACACCTTC. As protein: CAWRGAGGYTF.